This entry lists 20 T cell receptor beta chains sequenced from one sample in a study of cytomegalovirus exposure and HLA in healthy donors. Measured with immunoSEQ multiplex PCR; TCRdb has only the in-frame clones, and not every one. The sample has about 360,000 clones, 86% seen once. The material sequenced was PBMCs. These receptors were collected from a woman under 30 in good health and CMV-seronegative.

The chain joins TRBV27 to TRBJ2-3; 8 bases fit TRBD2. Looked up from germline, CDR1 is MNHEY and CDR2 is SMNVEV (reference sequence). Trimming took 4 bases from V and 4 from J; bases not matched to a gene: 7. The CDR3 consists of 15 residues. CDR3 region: CASSYYSGRSDTQYF. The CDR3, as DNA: TGTGCCAGCAGTTATTACAGCGGGAGATCAGATACGCAGTATTTT.

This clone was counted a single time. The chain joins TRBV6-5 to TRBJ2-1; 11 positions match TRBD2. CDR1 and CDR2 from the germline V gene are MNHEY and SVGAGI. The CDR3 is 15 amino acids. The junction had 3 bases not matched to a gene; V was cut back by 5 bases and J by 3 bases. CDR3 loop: CASSRLAGLYNEQFF. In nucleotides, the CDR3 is TGTGCCAGCAGTCGACTAGCGGGGCTCTACAATGAGCAGTTCTTC.

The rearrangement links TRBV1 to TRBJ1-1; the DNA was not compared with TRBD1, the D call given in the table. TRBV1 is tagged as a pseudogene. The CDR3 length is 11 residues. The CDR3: CTSRGANEAFF. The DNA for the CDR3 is TGCACCTCCAGGGGGGCGAATGAAGCTTTCTTT.

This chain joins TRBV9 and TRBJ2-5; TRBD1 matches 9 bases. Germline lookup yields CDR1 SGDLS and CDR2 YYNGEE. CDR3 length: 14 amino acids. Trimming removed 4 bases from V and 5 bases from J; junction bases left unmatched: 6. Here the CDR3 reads CASSPQGARETQYF. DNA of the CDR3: TGTGCCAGCAGCCCACAGGGGGCACGGGAGACCCAGTACTTC.

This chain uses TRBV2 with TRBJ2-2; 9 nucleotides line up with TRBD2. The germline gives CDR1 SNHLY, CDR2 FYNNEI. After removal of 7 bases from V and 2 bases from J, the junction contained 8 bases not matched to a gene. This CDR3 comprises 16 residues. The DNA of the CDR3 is TGTGCCAGCACCCGAGCGGGAGGTACAAACACCGGGGAGCTGTTTTTT. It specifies CASTRAGGTNTGELFF.

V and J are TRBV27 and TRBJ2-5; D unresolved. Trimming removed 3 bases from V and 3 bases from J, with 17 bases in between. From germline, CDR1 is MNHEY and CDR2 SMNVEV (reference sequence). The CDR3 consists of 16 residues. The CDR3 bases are TGTGCCAGCAGTTTGACACTTCCCTTTTCGAAAGAGACCCAGTACTTC. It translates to CASSLTLPFSKETQYF.

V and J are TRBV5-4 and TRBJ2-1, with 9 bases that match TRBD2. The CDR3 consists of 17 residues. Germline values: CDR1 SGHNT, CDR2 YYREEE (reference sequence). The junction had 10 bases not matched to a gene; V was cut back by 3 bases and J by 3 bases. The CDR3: CASSWGLAGANYNEQFF. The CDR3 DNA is TGTGCCAGCAGCTGGGGGTTAGCGGGGGCCAACTACAATGAGCAGTTCTTC.

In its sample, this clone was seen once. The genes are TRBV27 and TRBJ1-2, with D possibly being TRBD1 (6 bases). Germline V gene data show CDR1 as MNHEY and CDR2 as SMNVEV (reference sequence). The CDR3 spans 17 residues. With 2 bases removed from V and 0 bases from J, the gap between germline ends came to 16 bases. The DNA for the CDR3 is TGTGCCAGCAGTTTAAGAGTTGTCACAGGGACTAACTATGGCTACACCTTC. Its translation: CASSLRVVTGTNYGYTF.

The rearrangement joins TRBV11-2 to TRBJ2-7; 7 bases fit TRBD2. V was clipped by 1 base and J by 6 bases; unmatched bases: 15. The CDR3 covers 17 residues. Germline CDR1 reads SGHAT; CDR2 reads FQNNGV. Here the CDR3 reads CASSLGTLGGFPSEQYF. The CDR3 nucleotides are TGTGCCAGCAGCTTAGGTACACTGGGGGGGTTTCCAAGCGAGCAGTACTTC. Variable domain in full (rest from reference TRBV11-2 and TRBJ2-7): EAGVAQSPRYKIIEKRQSVAFWCNPISGHATLYWYQQILGQGPKLLIQFQNNGVVDDSQLPKDRFSAERLKGVDSTLKIQPAKLEDSAVYLCASSLGTLGGFPSEQYFGPGTRLTVT.

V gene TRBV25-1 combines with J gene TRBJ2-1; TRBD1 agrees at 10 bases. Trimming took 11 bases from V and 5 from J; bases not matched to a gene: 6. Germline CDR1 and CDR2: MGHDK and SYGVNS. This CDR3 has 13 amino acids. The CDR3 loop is CASRQGANNEQFF. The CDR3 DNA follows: TGTGCCTCACGACAGGGGGCAAACAATGAGCAGTTCTTC.

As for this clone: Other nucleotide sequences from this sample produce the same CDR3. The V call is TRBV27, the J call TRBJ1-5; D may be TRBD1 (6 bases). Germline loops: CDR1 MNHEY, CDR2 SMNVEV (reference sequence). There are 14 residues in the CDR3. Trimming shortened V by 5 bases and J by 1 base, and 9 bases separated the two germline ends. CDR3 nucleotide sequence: TGTGCCAGCAGTCTGACAGGAAGCAATCAGCCCCAGCATTTT. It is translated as CASSLTGSNQPQHF.

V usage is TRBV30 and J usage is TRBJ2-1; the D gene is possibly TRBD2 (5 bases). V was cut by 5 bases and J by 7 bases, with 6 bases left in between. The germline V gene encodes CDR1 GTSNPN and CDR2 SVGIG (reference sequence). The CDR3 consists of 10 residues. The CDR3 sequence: CAWGLNEQFF. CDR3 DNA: TGTGCCTGGGGACTTAATGAGCAGTTCTTC.

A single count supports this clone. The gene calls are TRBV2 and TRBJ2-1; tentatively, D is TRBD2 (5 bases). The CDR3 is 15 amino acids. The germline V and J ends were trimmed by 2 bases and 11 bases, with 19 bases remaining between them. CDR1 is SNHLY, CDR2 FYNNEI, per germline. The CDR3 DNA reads TGTGCCAGCAGTGAAAGCGGAAGGCCTACGGTACAGCAGTTCTTC. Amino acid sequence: CASSESGRPTVQQFF. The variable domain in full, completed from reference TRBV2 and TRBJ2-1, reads EPEVTQTPSHQVTQMGQEVILRCVPISNHLYFYWYRQILGQKVEFLVSFYNNEISEKSEIFDDQFSVERPDGSNFTLKIRSTKLEDSAMYFCASSESGRPTVQQFFGPGTRLTVL.

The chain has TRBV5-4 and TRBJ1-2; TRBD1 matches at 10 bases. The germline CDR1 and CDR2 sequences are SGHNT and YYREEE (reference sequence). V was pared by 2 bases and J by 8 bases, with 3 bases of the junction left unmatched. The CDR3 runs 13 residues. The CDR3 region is CASSFGQGDGYTF. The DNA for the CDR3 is TGTGCCAGCAGCTTCGGACAGGGGGACGGCTACACCTTC.

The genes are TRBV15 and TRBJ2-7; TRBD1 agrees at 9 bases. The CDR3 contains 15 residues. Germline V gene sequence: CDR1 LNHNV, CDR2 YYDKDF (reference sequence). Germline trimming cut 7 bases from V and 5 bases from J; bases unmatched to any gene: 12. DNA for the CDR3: TGTGCCACCACCAGGTCGGGACAGGGTCCCAACGAGCAGTACTTC. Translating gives CATTRSGQGPNEQYF.

CDR3 bases: TGCGCCAGCAGCTTGGATGTGGCAGGGGCCACAGATACGCAGTATTTT. This codes for CASSLDVAGATDTQYF. The chain joins TRBV5-1 to TRBJ2-3; maybe TRBD1 (6 bases). The germline CDR1 and CDR2 sequences are SGHRS and YFSETQ. The CDR3 runs 16 residues. Trimming cost V 0 bases and J 2 bases, with 13 bases left between them.

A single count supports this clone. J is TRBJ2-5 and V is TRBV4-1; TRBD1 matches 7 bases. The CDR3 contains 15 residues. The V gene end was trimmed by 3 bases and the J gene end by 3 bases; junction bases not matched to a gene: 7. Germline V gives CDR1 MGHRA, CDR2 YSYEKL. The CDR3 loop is CASSHLVDRKETQYF. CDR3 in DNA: TGCGCCAGCAGCCACCTCGTGGACAGGAAAGAGACCCAGTACTTC.

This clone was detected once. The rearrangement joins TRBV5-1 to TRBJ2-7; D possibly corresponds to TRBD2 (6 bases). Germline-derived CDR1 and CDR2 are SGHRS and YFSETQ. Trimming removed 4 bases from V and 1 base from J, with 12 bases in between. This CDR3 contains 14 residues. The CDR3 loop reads CASSASGLSYEQYF. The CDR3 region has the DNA TGCGCCAGCAGCGCCTCGGGACTGTCCTACGAGCAGTACTTC.

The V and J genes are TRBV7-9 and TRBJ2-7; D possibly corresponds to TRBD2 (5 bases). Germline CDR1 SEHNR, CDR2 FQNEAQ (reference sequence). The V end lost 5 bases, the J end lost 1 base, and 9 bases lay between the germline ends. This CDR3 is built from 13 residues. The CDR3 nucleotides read TGTGCCAGCAGCAGGACTTCTTCCTACGAGCAGTACTTC. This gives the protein CASSRTSSYEQYF.

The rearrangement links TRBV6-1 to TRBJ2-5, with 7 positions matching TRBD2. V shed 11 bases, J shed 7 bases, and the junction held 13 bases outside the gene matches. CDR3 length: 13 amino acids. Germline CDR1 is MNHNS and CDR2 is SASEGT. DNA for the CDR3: TGTGCCGGTAGAACACCGGGGGAGGGGACCCAGTACTTC. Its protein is CAGRTPGEGTQYF.